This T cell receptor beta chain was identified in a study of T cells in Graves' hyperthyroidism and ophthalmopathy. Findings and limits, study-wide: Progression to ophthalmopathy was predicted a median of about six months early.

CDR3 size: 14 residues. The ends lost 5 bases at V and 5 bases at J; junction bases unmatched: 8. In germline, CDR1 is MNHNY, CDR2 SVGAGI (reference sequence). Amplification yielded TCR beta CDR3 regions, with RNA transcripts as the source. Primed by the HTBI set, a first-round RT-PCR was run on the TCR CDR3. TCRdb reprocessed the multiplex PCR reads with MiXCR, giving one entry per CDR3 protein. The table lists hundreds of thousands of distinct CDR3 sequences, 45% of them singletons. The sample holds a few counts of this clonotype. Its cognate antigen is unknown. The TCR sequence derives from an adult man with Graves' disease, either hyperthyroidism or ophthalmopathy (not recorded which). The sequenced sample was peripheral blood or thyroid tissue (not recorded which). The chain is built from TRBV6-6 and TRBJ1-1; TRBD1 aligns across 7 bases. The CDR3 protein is CASSVTGKGTEAFF. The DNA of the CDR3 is TGTGCCAGCAGTGTGACAGGGAAGGGGACTGAAGCTTTCTTT.